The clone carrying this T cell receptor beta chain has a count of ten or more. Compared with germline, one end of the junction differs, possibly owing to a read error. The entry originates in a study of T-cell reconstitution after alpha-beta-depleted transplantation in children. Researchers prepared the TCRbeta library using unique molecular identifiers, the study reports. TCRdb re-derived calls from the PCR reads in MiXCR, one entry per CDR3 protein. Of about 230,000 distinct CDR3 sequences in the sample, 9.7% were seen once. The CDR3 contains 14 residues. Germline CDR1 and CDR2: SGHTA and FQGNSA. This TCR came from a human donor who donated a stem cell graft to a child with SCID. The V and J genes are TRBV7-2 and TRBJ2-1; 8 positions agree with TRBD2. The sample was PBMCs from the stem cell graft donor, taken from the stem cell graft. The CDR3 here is CASSVAGPSHEQFF. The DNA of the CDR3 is TGTGCCAGCAGCGTAGCGGGACCGTCCCATGAGCAGTTCTTC.